Each of the 2 T cell receptor beta chains below was sequenced from the same sample in a study of T cells after yellow fever vaccination. TCRdb processed the 5' RACE reads anew with MiXCR; each CDR3 protein has one entry. Seen here are under 150,000 distinct CDR3 sequences, 6.5% to 8.5% observed once, and the top ten hold roughly 0.71%. The sequencing here drew on CD4+ T cells sorted from PBMCs, taken 5 days after the yellow fever booster vaccination. The receptors were sampled from a man aged 25-45 years who received the YFV17D yellow fever vaccine.

This clonotype came up many times. V usage is TRBV6-1 and J usage is TRBJ2-7; tentative D call: TRBD2 (5 bases). The CDR3 has 14 amino acids. Germline assignment: CDR1 MNHNS and CDR2 SASEGT. Trimming shortened V by 5 bases and J by 1 base, and 12 bases separated the two germline ends. The CDR3 sequence is CASSPHSDSYEQYF. The CDR3 DNA is TGTGCCAGCAGTCCGCATAGCGATTCCTACGAGCAGTACTTC.

Many counts were recorded for this clonotype. The chain combines TRBV6-2 or TRBV6-3 with TRBJ2-3; 10 positions match TRBD2. CDR1 and CDR2 from the germline V gene are MNHEY and SVGEGT. The CDR3 covers 15 residues. The V gene end was trimmed by 8 bases and the J gene end by 6 bases; junction bases not matched to a gene: 11. This chain's CDR3 is CASVGAGGPWDTQYF. DNA of the CDR3: TGTGCCAGCGTTGGAGCGGGAGGGCCCTGGGATACGCAGTATTTT.